Below, 8 T cell receptor beta chains from the same sample are listed, as sequenced in a study of T cells in Graves' hyperthyroidism and ophthalmopathy. RNA transcripts were the template for amplifying TCR beta CDR3 regions. An initial round of RT-PCR targeting the TCR CDR3 relied on the HTBI primer set. From the multiplex PCR reads, TCRdb called clonotypes with MiXCR, one entry per CDR3 protein. Of around 800,000 distinct CDR3 sequences listed, about two fifths are singletons. Sequences were obtained from blood. The source of these receptors is a man aged 18 to 29 with Graves' hyperthyroidism.

This chain uses TRBV20-1 with TRBJ2-7; 9 positions match TRBD2. The J call may not be correct, given that the DNA end is closer to TRBJ2-1. CDR1 is DFQATT, CDR2 SNEGSKA, per germline (reference sequence). CDR3 length equals 14 residues. This chain's CDR3 is CSARPGLANNEQFF. The CDR3 bases are TGCAGTGCTAGACCGGGACTAGCCAACAATGAGCAGTTCTTC.

The chain is built from TRBV29-1 and TRBJ1-1; TRBD1 aligns across 7 bases. The CDR3 is 12 residues long. CDR1 is SQVTM, CDR2 ANQGSEA, per germline. The CDR3 reads CSLGTENTEAFF. CDR3 DNA: TGCAGTTTGGGGACAGAGAACACTGAAGCTTTCTTT.

The rearrangement joins TRBV10-3 to TRBJ1-1; 8 bases are shared with TRBD1. J lost 6 bases, V lost 11 bases, and 11 bases had no gene match. Germline V gives CDR1 ENHRY, CDR2 SYGVKD. The CDR3 spans 13 residues. In DNA, the CDR3 is TGTGCCGGACGGAACAGGGGGGACTCTGAAGCTTTCTTT. Amino acids: CAGRNRGDSEAFF.

The chain links TRBV29-1 to TRBJ1-1, with D unclear. This CDR3 has 11 amino acids. Germline CDR1 SQVTM, CDR2 ANQGSEA. V lost 8 bases to trimming and J lost 1 base, with 8 bases between them. The CDR3 here is CSQVENTEAFF. Here the CDR3 DNA reads TGCAGCCAAGTGGAGAACACTGAAGCTTTCTTT.

As concerns this clonotype: A much larger clone sits a single nucleotide away, making a read error possible. The chain carries TRBV20-1 and TRBJ2-5; 9 bases align to TRBD2. Germline-derived CDR1 and CDR2 are DFQATT and SNEGSKA (reference sequence). There are 14 residues in the CDR3. The CDR3 DNA is TGCGGTGCTGGAGGGACTAGCAGACAAGAGACCCAGTACTTC. It specifies CGAGGTSRQETQYF.

The chain has TRBV4-1 and TRBJ2-7, with TRBD2 as a possible D gene (6 bases). Trimming took off 0 bases at V and 6 bases at J, with 12 bases between the two ends. The CDR3 has 14 amino acids. Germline values: CDR1 MGHRA, CDR2 YSYEKL. CDR3 DNA sequence: TGCGCCAGCAGCCAAGAGGGACTTAACGGCGAGCAGTACTTC. Translating gives CASSQEGLNGEQYF.

V and J are TRBV29-1 and TRBJ1-1; maybe TRBD1 (5 bases). V was clipped by 6 bases and J by 4 bases, with 15 bases between them. The CDR3 length is 13 residues. CDR1 and CDR2 from the germline V gene are SQVTM and ANQGSEA. CDR3 DNA: TGCAGCGTAGCTGGGGTGGGGGGCACTGAAGCTTTCTTT. Its translation is CSVAGVGGTEAFF.

This clonotype has ten or more counts. The V gene is TRBV20-1, the J gene TRBJ2-7; D is possibly TRBD2 (6 bases). The CDR3 extends over 11 amino acids. The ends were cut back, 5 bases at V and 3 bases at J, with 8 bases in the middle. Germline V gives CDR1 DFQATT, CDR2 SNEGSKA (reference sequence). CDR3 protein: CSALSGYEQYF. The CDR3 bases are TGCAGTGCTCTTAGCGGCTACGAGCAGTACTTC.